The TCR beta chain under discussion was sequenced for a study of T cell responses to AZD1222 COVID-19 vaccine. As for the study in general: Combined were second doses at about 4 or about 12 weeks. Study-wide findings and caveats: There were vaccine-associated CD4 TCRs across spike, dominant at 160-218 and 743-854. The study reported that nearly half of spike-specific TCRs target unmutated variant regions. Females outnumbered males among donors, who were mostly white British; clonal diversity was possibly underestimated.

TCRdb's table, derived via immunoSEQ multiplex PCR, lists solely in-frame clones and lacks some. Among 100,000 to 150,000 clones, just over 85% were seen once, and the ten largest hold 7.5% to 8%. With regard to this clone: Its cognate antigen is unknown.

The sequenced sample was peripheral blood, obtained on day 0 of AZD1222 vaccination. This sequence originates from an adult in good health.

CDR3 nucleotide sequence: TGTGCCAGCAGCGCCCCTGGGGCAGCAGCGAACTATGGCTACACCTTC. This sequence encodes CASSAPGAAANYGYTF. This rearrangement joins TRBV2 to TRBJ1-2; possibly TRBD1 for D (5 bases). CDR1 and CDR2 (germline): SNHLY, FYNNEI. V was pared by 6 bases and J by 2 bases, with 19 bases between. The CDR3 covers 16 residues.